Sequencing of this TCR beta chain was carried out in a study of blood T cell repertoires in COVID-19. The wider study: Spain, Italy and the United States supplied samples that represented acute and convalescent COVID-19.

For recovered donors of Cohort 3, there were two negative PCRs, clearance, or symptom resolution. Sequencing was performed with immunoSEQ multiplex PCR; in TCRdb, only in-frame clones are kept and a portion is missing. The sample gives over 250,000 clones, under 90% of which show up once; 1.5% to 2% is in the top ten. This CDR3 region has 16 residues. The J segment lost 6 bases and the V segment lost 7 bases, leaving 14 bases of the junction unmatched. The germline gives CDR1 SNHLY, CDR2 FYNNEI. The genes are TRBV2 and TRBJ1-5; TRBD1 matches 8 bases. The sequenced sample consisted of PBMCs or T cells enriched from blood (not recorded which). The sequence derives from an older woman who had recovered from COVID-19. The CDR3 DNA is TGTGCCAGCACCTCGCAGGTTTGGACAGGGTCTCAGCCCCAGCATTTT. It encodes CASTSQVWTGSQPQHF.